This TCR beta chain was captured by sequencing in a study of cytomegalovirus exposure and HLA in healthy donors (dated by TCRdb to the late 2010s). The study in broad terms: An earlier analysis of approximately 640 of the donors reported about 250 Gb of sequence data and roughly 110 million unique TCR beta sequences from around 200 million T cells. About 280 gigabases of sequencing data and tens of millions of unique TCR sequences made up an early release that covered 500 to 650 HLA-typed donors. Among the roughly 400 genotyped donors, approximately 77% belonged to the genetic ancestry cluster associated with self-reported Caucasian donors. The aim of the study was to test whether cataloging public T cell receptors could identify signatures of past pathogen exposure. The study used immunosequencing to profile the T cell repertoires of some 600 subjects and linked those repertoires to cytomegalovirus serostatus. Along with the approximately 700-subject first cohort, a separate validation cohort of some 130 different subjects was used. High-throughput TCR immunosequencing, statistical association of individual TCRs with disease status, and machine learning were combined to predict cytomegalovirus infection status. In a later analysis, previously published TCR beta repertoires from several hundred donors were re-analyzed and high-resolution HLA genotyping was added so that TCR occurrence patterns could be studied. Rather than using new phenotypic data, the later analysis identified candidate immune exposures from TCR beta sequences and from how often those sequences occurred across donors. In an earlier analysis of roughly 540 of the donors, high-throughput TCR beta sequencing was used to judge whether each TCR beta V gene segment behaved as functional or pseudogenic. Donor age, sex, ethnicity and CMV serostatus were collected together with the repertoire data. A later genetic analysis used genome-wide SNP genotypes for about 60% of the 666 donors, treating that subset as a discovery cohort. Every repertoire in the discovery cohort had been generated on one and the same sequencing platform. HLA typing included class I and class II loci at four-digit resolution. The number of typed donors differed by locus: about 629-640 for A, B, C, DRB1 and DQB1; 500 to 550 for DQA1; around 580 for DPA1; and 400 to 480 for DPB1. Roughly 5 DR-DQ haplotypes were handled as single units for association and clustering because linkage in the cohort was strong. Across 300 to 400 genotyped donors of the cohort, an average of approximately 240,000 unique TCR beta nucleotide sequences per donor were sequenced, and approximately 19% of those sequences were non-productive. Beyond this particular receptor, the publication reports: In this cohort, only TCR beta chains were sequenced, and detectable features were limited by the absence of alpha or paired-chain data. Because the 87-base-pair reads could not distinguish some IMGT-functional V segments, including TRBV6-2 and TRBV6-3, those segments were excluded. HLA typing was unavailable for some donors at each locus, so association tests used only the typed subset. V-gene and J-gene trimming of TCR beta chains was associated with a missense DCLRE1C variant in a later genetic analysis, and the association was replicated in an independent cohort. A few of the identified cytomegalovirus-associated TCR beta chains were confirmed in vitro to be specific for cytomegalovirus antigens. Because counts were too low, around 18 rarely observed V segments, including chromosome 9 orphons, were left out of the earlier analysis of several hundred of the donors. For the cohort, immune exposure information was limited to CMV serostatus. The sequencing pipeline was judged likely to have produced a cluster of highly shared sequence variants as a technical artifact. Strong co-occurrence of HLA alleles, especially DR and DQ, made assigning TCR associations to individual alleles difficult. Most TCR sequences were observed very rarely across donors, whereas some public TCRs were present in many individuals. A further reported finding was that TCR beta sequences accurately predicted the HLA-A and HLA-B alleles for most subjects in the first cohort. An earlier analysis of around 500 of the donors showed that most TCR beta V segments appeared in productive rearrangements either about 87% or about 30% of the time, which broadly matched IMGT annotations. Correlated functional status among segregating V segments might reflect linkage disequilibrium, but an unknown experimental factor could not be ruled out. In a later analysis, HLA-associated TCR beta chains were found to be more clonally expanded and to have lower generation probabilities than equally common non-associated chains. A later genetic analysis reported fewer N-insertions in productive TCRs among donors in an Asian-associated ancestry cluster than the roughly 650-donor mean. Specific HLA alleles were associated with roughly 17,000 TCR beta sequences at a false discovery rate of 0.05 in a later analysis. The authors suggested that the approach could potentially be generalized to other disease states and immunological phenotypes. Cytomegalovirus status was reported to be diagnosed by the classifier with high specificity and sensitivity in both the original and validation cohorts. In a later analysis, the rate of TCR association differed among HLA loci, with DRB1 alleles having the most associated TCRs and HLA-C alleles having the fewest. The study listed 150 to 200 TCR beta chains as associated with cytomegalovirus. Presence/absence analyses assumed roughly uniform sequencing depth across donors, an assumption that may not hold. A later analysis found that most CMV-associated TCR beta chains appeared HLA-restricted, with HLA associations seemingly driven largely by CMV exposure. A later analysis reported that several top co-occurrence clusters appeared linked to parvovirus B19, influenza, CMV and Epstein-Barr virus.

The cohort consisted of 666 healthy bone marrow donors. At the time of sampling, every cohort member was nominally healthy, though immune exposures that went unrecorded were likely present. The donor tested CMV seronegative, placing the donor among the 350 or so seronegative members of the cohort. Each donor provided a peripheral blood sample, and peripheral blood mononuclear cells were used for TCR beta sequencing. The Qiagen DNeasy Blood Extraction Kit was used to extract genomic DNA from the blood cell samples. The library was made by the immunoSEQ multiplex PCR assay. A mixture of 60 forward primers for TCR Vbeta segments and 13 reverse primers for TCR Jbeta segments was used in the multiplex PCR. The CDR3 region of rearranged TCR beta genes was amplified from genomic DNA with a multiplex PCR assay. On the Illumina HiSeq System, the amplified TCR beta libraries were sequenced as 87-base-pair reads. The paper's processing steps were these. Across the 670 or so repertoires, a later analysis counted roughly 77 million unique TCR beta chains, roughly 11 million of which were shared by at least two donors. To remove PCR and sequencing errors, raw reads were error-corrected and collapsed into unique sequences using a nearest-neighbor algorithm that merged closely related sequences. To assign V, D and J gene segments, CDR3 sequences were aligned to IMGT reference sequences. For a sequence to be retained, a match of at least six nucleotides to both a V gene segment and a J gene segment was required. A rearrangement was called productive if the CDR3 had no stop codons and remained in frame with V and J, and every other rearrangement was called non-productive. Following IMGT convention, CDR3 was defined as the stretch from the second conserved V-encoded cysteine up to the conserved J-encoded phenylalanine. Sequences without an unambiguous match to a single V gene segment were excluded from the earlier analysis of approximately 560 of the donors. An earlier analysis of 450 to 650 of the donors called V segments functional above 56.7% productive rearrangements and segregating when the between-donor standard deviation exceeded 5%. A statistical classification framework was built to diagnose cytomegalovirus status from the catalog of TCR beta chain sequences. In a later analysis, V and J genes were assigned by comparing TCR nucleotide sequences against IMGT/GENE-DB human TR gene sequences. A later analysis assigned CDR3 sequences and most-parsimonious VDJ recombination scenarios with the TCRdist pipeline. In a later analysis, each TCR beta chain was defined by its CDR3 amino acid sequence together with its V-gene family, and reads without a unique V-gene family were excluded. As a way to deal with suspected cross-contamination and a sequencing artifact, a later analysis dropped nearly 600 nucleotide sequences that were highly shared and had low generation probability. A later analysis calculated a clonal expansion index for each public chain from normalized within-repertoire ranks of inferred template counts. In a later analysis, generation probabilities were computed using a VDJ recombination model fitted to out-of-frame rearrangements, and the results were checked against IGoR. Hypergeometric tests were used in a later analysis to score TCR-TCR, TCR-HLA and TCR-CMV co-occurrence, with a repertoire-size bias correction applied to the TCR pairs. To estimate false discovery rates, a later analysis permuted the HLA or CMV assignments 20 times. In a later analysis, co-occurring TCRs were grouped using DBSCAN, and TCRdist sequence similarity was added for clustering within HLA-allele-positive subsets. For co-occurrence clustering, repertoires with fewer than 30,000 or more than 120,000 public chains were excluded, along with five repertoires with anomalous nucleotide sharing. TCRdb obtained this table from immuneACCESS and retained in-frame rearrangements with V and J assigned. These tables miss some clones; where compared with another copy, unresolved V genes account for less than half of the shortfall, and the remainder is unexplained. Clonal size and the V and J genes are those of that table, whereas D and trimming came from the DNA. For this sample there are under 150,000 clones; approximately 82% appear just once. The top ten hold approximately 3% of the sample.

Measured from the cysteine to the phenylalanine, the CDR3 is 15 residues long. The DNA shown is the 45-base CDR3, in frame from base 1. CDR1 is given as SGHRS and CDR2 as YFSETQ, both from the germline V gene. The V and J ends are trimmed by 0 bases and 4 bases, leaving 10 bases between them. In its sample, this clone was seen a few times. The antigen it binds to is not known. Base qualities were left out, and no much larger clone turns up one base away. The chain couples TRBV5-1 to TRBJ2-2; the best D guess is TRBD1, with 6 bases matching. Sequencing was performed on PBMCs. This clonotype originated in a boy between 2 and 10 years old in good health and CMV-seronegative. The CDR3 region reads CASSLDRVATGELFF. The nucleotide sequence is TGCGCCAGCAGCTTGGACAGGGTTGCCACCGGGGAGCTGTTTTTT.